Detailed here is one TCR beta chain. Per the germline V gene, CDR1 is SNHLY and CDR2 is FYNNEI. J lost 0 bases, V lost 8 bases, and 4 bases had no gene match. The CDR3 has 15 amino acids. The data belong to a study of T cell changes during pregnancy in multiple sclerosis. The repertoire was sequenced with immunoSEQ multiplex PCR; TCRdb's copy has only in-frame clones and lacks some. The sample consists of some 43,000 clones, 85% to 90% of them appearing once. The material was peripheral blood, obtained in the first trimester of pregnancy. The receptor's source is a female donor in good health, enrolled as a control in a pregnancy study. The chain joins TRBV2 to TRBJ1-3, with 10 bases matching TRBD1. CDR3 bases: TGTGCCAGCTCGGGACAGGGGTTCTCTGGAAACACCATATATTTT. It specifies CASSGQGFSGNTIYF.